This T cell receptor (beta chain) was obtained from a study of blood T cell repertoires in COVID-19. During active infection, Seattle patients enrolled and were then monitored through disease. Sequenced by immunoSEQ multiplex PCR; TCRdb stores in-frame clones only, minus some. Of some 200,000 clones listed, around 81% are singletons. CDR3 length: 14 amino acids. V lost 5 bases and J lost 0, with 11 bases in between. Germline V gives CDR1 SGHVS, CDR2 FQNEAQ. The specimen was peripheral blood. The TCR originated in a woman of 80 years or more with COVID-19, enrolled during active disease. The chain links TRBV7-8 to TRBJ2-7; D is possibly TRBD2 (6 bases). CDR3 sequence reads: CASSVASVSYEQYF. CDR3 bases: TGTGCCAGCAGCGTGGCTAGCGTCTCCTACGAGCAGTACTTC.